The entry that follows covers one TCR beta chain sequence. The antigen it recognizes is unknown. Base qualities were left out, and no much larger clone turns up one base away. In total, roughly 670 healthy bone marrow donors made up the cohort. All cohort members were sampled while nominally healthy, although unrecorded immune exposures were likely present. The donor was CMV seronegative and belonged to the group of approximately 320 seronegative cohort members. A peripheral blood sample was collected from each donor, and TCR beta sequencing was performed on peripheral blood mononuclear cells. The Qiagen DNeasy Blood Extraction Kit was used to extract genomic DNA from the blood cell samples. The junction shows trimming of 1 base on V and 5 bases on J, plus 14 bases between the germline ends. The CDR3 covers 15 residues, taking in both the cysteine and the phenylalanine. The retained sequence is limited to the CDR3, 45 bases, with the frame set at the first base. As encoded in the germline V gene, CDR1 is MNHNS while CDR2 is SASEGT.

This record comes from a study of cytomegalovirus exposure and HLA in healthy donors (dated by TCRdb to about 2017). For the wider study: According to an earlier analysis of around 600 of the donors, about 179 million T cells yielded 117 million unique TCR beta sequences and 276 Gb of sequence data. Donor age, sex, ethnicity and CMV serostatus were compiled together with the repertoire data. Typing coverage varied by locus: roughly 620-630 donors for A, B, C, DRB1 and DQB1; about 520 for DQA1; nearly 610 for DPA1; under 490 for DPB1. All discovery cohort repertoires had been generated using a single sequencing platform. A later genetic analysis used genome-wide SNP genotypes for about 60% of the roughly 700 donors, treating that subset as a discovery cohort. In a later analysis, previously published TCR beta repertoires from fewer than 750 donors were re-analyzed and high-resolution HLA genotyping was added so that TCR occurrence patterns could be studied. The study was designed to test whether signatures of past pathogen exposure could be identified by cataloging public T cell receptors. The T cell repertoires of some 670 subjects were profiled by immunosequencing and related to cytomegalovirus serostatus. Class I and class II HLA loci were covered by the typing at four-digit resolution. To decide whether each TCR beta V gene segment behaved as functional or pseudogenic, an earlier analysis of some 600 of the donors relied on high-throughput TCR beta sequencing. Roughly five DR-DQ haplotypes were handled as single units for association and clustering, since linkage in the cohort was strong. Along with the roughly 670-subject first cohort, a separate validation cohort of 120 different subjects was used. To predict cytomegalovirus infection status, the study brought together high-throughput TCR immunosequencing, statistical association of individual TCRs with disease status, and machine learning. Rather than drawing on any new phenotypic data, the later analysis identified candidate immune exposures from TCR beta sequences and the way those sequences occurred across donors. An early release covering about 600 HLA-typed donors comprised about 300 gigabases of sequencing data and around 80 million unique TCR sequences. Among some 410 genotyped donors of the cohort, an average of about 240,000 unique TCR beta nucleotide sequences was sequenced per donor, of which about 19% were non-productive. The genetic ancestry cluster associated with self-reported Caucasian donors included around four fifths of the 300 to 400 genotyped donors.

Libraries were built with the immunoSEQ multiplex PCR assay. The multiplex PCR relied on a mix of 60 forward primers for TCR Vbeta segments and 13 reverse primers for TCR Jbeta segments. Amplification of the CDR3 region of rearranged TCR beta genes was performed with a multiplex PCR assay on genomic DNA. Amplified TCR beta libraries were sequenced as 87-base-pair reads on the Illumina HiSeq System. On the study's bioinformatics: Across the roughly 700 repertoires, a later analysis counted around 80 million unique TCR beta chains, roughly 11 million of which were shared by at least two donors. Raw reads were error-corrected and collapsed into unique sequences by a nearest-neighbor algorithm in which closely related sequences were merged to remove PCR and sequencing errors. Alignment of CDR3 sequences to IMGT reference sequences was used to assign V, D and J gene segments. Each retained sequence needed at least a six-nucleotide match to both a V gene segment and a J gene segment. Rearrangements were called productive when the CDR3 lacked stop codons and stayed in frame with V and J; all others were non-productive. CDR3 was defined according to IMGT convention as the region running from the second conserved V-encoded cysteine to the conserved J-encoded phenylalanine. In an earlier analysis of around 540 of the donors, sequences lacking an unambiguous match to a single V gene segment were excluded. An earlier analysis of roughly 590 of the donors called V segments functional above 56.7% productive rearrangements and segregating when the between-donor standard deviation exceeded 5%. A statistical classification framework was built to diagnose cytomegalovirus status from the catalog of TCR beta chain sequences. A later analysis assigned V and J genes by comparing TCR nucleotide sequences with IMGT/GENE-DB human TR gene sequences. A later analysis assigned CDR3 sequences and most-parsimonious VDJ recombination scenarios with the TCRdist pipeline. A later analysis defined each TCR beta chain by its CDR3 amino acid sequence plus V-gene family, and excluded reads lacking a unique V-gene family. In a later analysis, around 600 highly shared, low-generation-probability nucleotide sequences were removed to address suspected cross-contamination and a sequencing artifact. For each public chain, a later analysis derived a clonal expansion index from normalized ranks of inferred template counts within each repertoire. A later analysis computed generation probabilities with a VDJ recombination model fitted to out-of-frame rearrangements, and checked the results against IGoR. Hypergeometric tests were used in a later analysis to score TCR-TCR, TCR-HLA and TCR-CMV co-occurrence, with a repertoire-size bias correction applied to the TCR pairs. To estimate false discovery rates, a later analysis permuted the HLA or CMV assignments 20 times. A later analysis grouped co-occurring TCRs with DBSCAN, adding TCRdist sequence similarity when clustering within HLA-allele-positive subsets. Co-occurrence clustering excluded repertoires with fewer than 30,000 or more than 120,000 public chains, plus five with anomalous nucleotide sharing. Imported from immuneACCESS, the table was reduced by TCRdb to in-frame sequences with V and J called. These copies leave out some clones; in studies compared against another copy, an unresolved V gene accounts for under half, and the cause of the remainder is not known. The DNA was the basis for D and trimming; V, J and clone size are from that table. For this sample the table gives approximately 210,000 clones, of which 80% to 85% were detected only once. 0.9% to 1.2% of the sample goes to the ten largest clones.

Paper-wide results and their limitations: Because the 87-base-pair reads could not distinguish some IMGT-functional V segments, including TRBV6-2 and TRBV6-3, those segments were excluded. In a later analysis, about 17,000 TCR beta sequences were associated with specific HLA alleles at a false discovery rate of 0.05. Only TCR beta chains were sequenced in this cohort, and the absence of alpha or paired-chain data limited detectable features. Most CMV-associated TCR beta chains appeared to be HLA-restricted in a later analysis, and the HLA associations seemed to be driven largely by CMV exposure. A later analysis found that HLA-associated TCR beta chains were more clonally expanded and had lower generation probabilities than equally common non-associated chains. HLA typing was unavailable for some donors at each locus, so association tests used only the typed subset. Presence/absence analyses assumed roughly uniform sequencing depth across donors, an assumption that may not hold. A further reported finding was that TCR beta sequences accurately predicted the HLA-A and HLA-B alleles for most subjects in the first cohort. For the cohort, immune exposure information was limited to CMV serostatus. In a later analysis, TCR association rates were found to vary across HLA loci, with the most associated TCRs seen for DRB1 alleles and the fewest for HLA-C alleles. Assigning TCR associations to individual alleles was difficult when HLA alleles, especially DR and DQ, strongly co-occurred. Across donors, most TCR sequences were observed very rarely, whereas some public TCRs were present in many individuals. A later genetic analysis associated a missense DCLRE1C variant with V-gene and J-gene trimming of TCR beta chains, and an independent cohort replicated the association. The classifier was reported to diagnose cytomegalovirus status with high specificity and sensitivity in both the original cohort and the validation cohort. Three of the identified cytomegalovirus-associated TCR beta chains were confirmed in vitro to be specific for cytomegalovirus antigens. A group of highly shared sequence variants was considered likely to be a technical artifact of the sequencing pipeline. According to a later genetic analysis, donors in an Asian-associated ancestry cluster had fewer N-insertions in productive TCRs than the approximately 650-donor mean. Several of the top co-occurrence clusters appeared to be linked to parvovirus B19, influenza, CMV and Epstein-Barr virus, according to a later analysis. In the study, approximately 160 TCR beta chains were listed as associated with cytomegalovirus. Linkage disequilibrium might explain the correlated functional status among segregating V segments, but an unknown experimental factor could not be ruled out. The authors suggested that the approach could potentially be extended to other disease states and immunological phenotypes. About 17 rarely observed V segments, including chromosome 9 orphons, were excluded from the earlier analysis of almost 600 of the donors because counts were too low. An earlier analysis of approximately 590 of the donors showed that most TCR beta V segments appeared in productive rearrangements either about 87% or about 30% of the time, which broadly matched IMGT annotations.

The V and J genes are TRBV6-1 and TRBJ1-1; the D gene is perhaps TRBD1, on 5 matching bases. This clonotype originated in a woman aged 40 to 55 in good health and CMV-seronegative. The sequencing input was PBMCs. The bases are TGTGCCAGCAGTGAAGGTAGACGCCGGGGGACTGAAGCTTTCTTT. This gives the protein CASSEGRRRGTEAFF.